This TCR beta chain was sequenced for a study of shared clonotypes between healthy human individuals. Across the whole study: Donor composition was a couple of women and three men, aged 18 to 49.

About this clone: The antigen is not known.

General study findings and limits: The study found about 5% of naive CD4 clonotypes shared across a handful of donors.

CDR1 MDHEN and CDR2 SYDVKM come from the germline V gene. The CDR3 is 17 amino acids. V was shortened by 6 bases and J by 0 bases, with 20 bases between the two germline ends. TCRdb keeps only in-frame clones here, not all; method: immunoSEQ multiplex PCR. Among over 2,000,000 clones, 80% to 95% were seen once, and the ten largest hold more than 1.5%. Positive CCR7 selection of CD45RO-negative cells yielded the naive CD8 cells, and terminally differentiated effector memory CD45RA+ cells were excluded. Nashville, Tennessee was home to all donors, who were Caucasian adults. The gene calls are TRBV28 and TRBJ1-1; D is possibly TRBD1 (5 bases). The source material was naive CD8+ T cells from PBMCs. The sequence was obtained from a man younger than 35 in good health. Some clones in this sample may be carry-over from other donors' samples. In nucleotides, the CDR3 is TGTGCCAGCAGAGTTTATGGGGGAGGGCACTTGAACACTGAAGCTTTCTTT. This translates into CASRVYGGGHLNTEAFF.